The source of this TCR beta chain is a study of identical twins. General observations from the study: Rather than following the same donors, the conclusions depended on cross-sectional statistical analysis. Within cord blood, abundant beta clonotypes carried fewer insertions, but memory repertoires showed no such trend.

Looked up from germline, CDR1 is ENHRY and CDR2 is SYGVKD. After removal of 0 bases from V and 1 base from J, the junction contained 4 bases not matched to a gene. This CDR3 is 16 amino acids long. Via MiXCR, TCRdb re-called the 5' RACE reads, giving one row per CDR3 protein. The table includes approximately 1.8 million distinct CDR3 sequences, about 30% detected once. This clonotype was counted at least ten times. Antigen unknown. This receptor was obtained from a newborn girl in good health. Sequencing input: cord blood. The chain links TRBV10-3 to TRBJ2-3; 7 bases map to TRBD1. The CDR3 loop reads CAISESRTGRTDTQYF. CDR3 coding DNA: TGTGCCATCAGTGAGTCCCGGACAGGCCGCACAGATACGCAGTATTTT.